This T cell receptor beta chain is from a study of shared clonotypes between healthy human individuals. Overall study context: Aged between 18 and 49, the donors were two women and a few men.

Nashville, Tennessee was home to all donors, each a Caucasian adult. Researchers ran the assay at a deep level. Here immunoSEQ multiplex PCR was the method, and the copy in TCRdb shows in-frame clones only, minus some. The sample has roughly 1,100,000 clones; around 76% are singletons. Losses at the gene ends were 7 bases for V and 6 bases for J; bases not matched to a gene: 8. This CDR3 is 14 amino acids long. Germline-derived CDR1 and CDR2 are MNHNY and SVGAGI (reference sequence). The chain is built from TRBV6-6 and TRBJ2-1, with 8 bases that match TRBD1. The clonotype comes from a man aged 18 to 29 in good health. The sample comprised memory CD4+ T cells sorted from blood. The subset here: CD45RA-negative fraction. The CDR3 protein is CASKTGQARNEQFF. Here the CDR3 DNA reads TGTGCCAGCAAAACGGGACAGGCGCGCAATGAGCAGTTCTTC.